The TCR beta chain described here comes from a study of blood T cell repertoires in COVID-19. Germline V gene data show CDR1 as SQVTM and CDR2 as ANQGSEA. V was trimmed by 6 bases and J by 1 base, leaving 12 bases between them. There are 13 residues in the CDR3. TCRdb's table, derived via immunoSEQ multiplex PCR, lists solely in-frame clones and lacks some. The sample has a few hundred thousand clones, roughly 85% seen once. The material sequenced was peripheral blood. The sequence came from a woman aged 18 to 35 with acute or convalescent COVID-19. This sequence joins TRBV29-1 and TRBJ1-1; D is perhaps TRBD1 (6 bases). The CDR3 sequence is CSVRGHPNTEAFF. As DNA, the CDR3 is TGCAGCGTGAGGGGACACCCGAACACTGAAGCTTTCTTT.